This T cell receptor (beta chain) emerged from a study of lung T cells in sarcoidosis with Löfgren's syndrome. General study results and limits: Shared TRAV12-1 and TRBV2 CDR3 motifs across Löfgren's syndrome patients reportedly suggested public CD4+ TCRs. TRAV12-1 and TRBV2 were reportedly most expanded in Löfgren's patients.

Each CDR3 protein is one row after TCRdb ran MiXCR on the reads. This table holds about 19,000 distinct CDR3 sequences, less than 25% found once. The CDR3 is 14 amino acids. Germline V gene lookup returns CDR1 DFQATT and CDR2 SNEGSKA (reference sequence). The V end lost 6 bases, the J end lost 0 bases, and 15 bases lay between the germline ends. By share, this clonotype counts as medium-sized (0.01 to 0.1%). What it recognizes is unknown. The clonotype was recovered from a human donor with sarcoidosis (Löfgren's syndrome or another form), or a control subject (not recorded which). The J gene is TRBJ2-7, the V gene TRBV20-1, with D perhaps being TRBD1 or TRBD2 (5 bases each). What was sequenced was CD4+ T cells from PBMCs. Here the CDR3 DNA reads TGCAGTGCCGACAACCGGGACGCCTCCTACGAGCAGTACTTC. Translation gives CSADNRDASYEQYF.